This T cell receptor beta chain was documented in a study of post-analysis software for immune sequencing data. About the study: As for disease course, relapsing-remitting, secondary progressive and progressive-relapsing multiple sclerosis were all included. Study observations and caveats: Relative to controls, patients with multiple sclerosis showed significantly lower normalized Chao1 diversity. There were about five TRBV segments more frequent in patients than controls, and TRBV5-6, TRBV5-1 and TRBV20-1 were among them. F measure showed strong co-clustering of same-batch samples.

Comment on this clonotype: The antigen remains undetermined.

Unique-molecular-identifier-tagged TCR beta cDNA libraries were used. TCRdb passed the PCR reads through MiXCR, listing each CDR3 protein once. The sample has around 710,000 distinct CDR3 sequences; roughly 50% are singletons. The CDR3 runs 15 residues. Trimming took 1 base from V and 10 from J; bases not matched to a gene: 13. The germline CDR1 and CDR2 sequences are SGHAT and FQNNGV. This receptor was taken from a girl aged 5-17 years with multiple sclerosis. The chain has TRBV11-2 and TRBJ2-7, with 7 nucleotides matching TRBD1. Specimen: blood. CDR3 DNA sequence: TGTGCCAGCAGCTTAGGGGCCTACAGGGGCCCCCTTCAGTACTTC. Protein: CASSLGAYRGPLQYF. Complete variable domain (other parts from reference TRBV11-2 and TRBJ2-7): EAGVAQSPRYKIIEKRQSVAFWCNPISGHATLYWYQQILGQGPKLLIQFQNNGVVDDSQLPKDRFSAERLKGVDSTLKIQPAKLEDSAVYLCASSLGAYRGPLQYFGPGTRLTVT.